The sequence of this T cell receptor (beta chain) was determined in a study of cytomegalovirus exposure and HLA in healthy donors. Notes on the study in general: The study designated fewer than 200 TCR beta chains cytomegalovirus-associated.

The repertoire was sequenced with immunoSEQ multiplex PCR; TCRdb's copy has only in-frame clones and lacks some. The sample has 250,000 to 350,000 clones; 87% are singletons. Unmatched junction bases numbered 16, after V lost 6 bases and J lost 5 bases. The germline V gene encodes CDR1 SGHRS and CDR2 YFSETQ. This CDR3 is 17 amino acids long. As to this clone: Its antigen is unidentified.

This chain links TRBV5-1 with TRBJ2-3; TRBD2 aligns across 9 bases. The clonotype originates from a woman aged 25 to 39 in good health and CMV-seropositive. Source material: PBMCs. The CDR3, as DNA: TGCGCCAGCAAACCGTACGCGGCTAGCGGGAATCTAGATACGCAGTATTTT. The encoded protein is CASKPYAASGNLDTQYF.